One sample yielded the 27 T cell receptor beta chains listed below, sequenced in a study of blood T cell repertoires in COVID-19. The repertoire was sequenced with immunoSEQ multiplex PCR; TCRdb's copy has only in-frame clones and lacks some. The data show about 69,000 clones, 80% to 90% seen once. Specimen: peripheral blood. The receptors were gathered from a man younger than 40 with acute or convalescent COVID-19.

In DNA, the CDR3 is TGCGCCAGCAGCCATTCGGGACAGCCTCTGGAAGCTTTCTTT. Its protein is CASSHSGQPLEAFF. The J gene is TRBJ1-1, the V gene TRBV4-1; TRBD1 aligns across 7 bases. Germline lookup yields CDR1 MGHRA and CDR2 YSYEKL. Germline trimming cut 3 bases from V and 8 bases from J; bases unmatched to any gene: 9. This CDR3 comprises 14 residues.

CDR3 sequence reads: CASSQQGYGYTF. CDR3 nucleotides: TGTGCCAGCAGTCAGCAGGGATATGGCTACACCTTC. The gene calls are TRBV6-5 and TRBJ1-2; TRBD1 might be the D (5 bases). V lost 5 bases to trimming and J lost 5 bases, with 9 bases between them. The CDR3 sequence is 12 residues long. The germline V gene has CDR1 MNHEY and CDR2 SVGAGI.

This clone was recorded only once. The chain couples TRBV5-6 to TRBJ1-2; D gene unclear. The CDR3 contains 14 residues. CDR1 SGHDT and CDR2 YYEEEE come from the germline V gene. V was clipped by 5 bases and J by 4 bases, with 15 bases between them. CDR3 bases: TGTGCCAGCAGTCGGGAAGCTTCTGGCTATGGCTACACCTTC. This encodes CASSREASGYGYTF. Based on the CDR3 plus reference TRBV5-6 and TRBJ1-2, the full variable domain is DAGVTQSPTHLIKTRGQQVTLRCSPKSGHDTVSWYQQALGQGPQFIFQYYEEEERQRGNFPDRFSGHQFPNYSSELNVNALLLGDSALYLCASSREASGYGYTFGSGTRLTVV.

This sequence joins TRBV27 and TRBJ1-1, with D possibly TRBD1 on 5 matching bases. Per the germline V gene, CDR1 is MNHEY and CDR2 is SMNVEV (reference sequence). The V gene lost 0 bases and the J gene lost 6 bases, with 11 bases spanning the gap. This CDR3 spans 14 amino acids. This chain's CDR3 is CASSLSGAGAEAFF. The CDR3 nucleotides read TGTGCCAGCAGTTTATCAGGGGCCGGTGCTGAAGCTTTCTTT.

The chain recombines TRBV19 with TRBJ1-3, with a possible D match to TRBD1 (6 bases). There are 14 residues in the CDR3. The germline V gene encodes CDR1 LNHDA and CDR2 SQIVND (reference sequence). Trimming took off 4 bases at V and 0 bases at J, with 7 bases between the two ends. The CDR3 is CASSTGVSGNTIYF. The CDR3, as DNA: TGTGCCAGTAGTACAGGGGTCTCTGGAAACACCATATATTTT.

In this sample, this clone turned up a few times. The J gene is TRBJ1-1, the V gene TRBV10-3, with 12 bases fitting TRBD1. The J segment lost 1 base and the V segment lost 4 bases, leaving 4 bases of the junction unmatched. The CDR3 spans 16 residues. Germline CDR1 ENHRY, CDR2 SYGVKD. CDR3 DNA sequence: TGTGCCATCAGTGGTGGGACAGGGGGCAAGAACACTGAAGCTTTCTTT. Residues: CAISGGTGGKNTEAFF.

Worth noting for this clone: No DNA is shown, since the ends of the CDR3 on it are uncertain; the CDR3 is the one TCRdb lists. The chain has TRBV12-3 or TRBV12-4 and TRBJ2-2; whether TRBD2, the table's D call, matches the DNA was not checked. The CDR3 spans 13 residues, counting both ends. CDR3 sequence reads: CASSTSREGELFF.

The V call is TRBV27, the J call TRBJ1-6; D perhaps matches TRBD1 (6 bases). Trimming took 5 bases from V and 10 from J, leaving 21 bases between them. Germline CDR1 reads MNHEY; CDR2 reads SMNVEV (reference sequence). The CDR3 covers 16 residues. CDR3 nucleotides: TGTGCCAGCAGTCCAAGTGCGGGGGCGGCAAGCTCACCCCTCCACTTT. Translated: CASSPSAGAASSPLHF.

The chain uses TRBV3-1 (or the pseudogene TRBV3-2) and TRBJ1-4; no reliable D call. The CDR3 length is 12 residues. CDR1 and CDR2 (germline): LGHDT, YNNKEL (reference sequence). V was trimmed by 3 bases and J by 5 bases, leaving 4 bases between them. CDR3 sequence reads: CASSHINEKLFF. The CDR3 nucleotides are TGTGCCAGCAGCCATATAAATGAAAAACTGTTTTTT.

The chain combines TRBV30 with TRBJ1-1; 7 bases are shared with TRBD1. CDR1 is GTSNPN and CDR2 is SVGIG in the germline V gene (reference sequence). The CDR3 sequence is 15 residues long. The ends lost 3 bases at V and 2 bases at J; junction bases unmatched: 9. CDR3 in DNA: TGTGCCTGGAGCCCCTCGTACAGGGGAAACACTGAAGCTTTCTTT. This sequence encodes CAWSPSYRGNTEAFF.

This chain connects TRBV2 to TRBJ1-1; D is unresolved. The germline CDR1 and CDR2 sequences are SNHLY and FYNNEI. This CDR3 region has 13 residues. Deletions cut 5 bases from V and 0 bases from J, with 7 bases between. The chain's CDR3 is CASSLQLNTEAFF. The CDR3 region has the DNA TGTGCCAGCAGTCTACAGCTGAACACTGAAGCTTTCTTT.

V usage is TRBV5-1 and J usage is TRBJ1-6; D is perhaps TRBD1 (6 bases). Deletions cut 2 bases from V and 8 bases from J, with 14 bases between. CDR1 is SGHRS, CDR2 YFSETQ, per germline. CDR3 length: 15 residues. CDR3 sequence: CASSFGGLRDSPLHF. For the CDR3, the DNA is TGCGCCAGCAGCTTCGGGGGGCTCCGGGATTCACCCCTCCACTTT.

This clone appeared a few times. The chain links TRBV29-1 to TRBJ1-2; 8 bases map to TRBD1. The J segment lost 7 bases and the V segment lost 7 bases, leaving 8 bases of the junction unmatched. CDR1 is SQVTM and CDR2 is ANQGSEA in the germline V gene. The length of the CDR3 is 12 residues. This CDR3 reads CSAGGTGGGYTF. CDR3 bases: TGCAGCGCTGGAGGGACAGGAGGTGGCTACACCTTC.

The chain joins TRBV7-2 to TRBJ1-2, with 8 nucleotides matching TRBD1. The CDR3 is 13 residues long. The ends lost 5 bases at V and 4 bases at J; junction bases unmatched: 3. Germline CDR1 reads SGHTA; CDR2 reads FQGNSA. CDR3 sequence (DNA): TGTGCCAGCAGCGAAGACAGGGGCTATGGCTACACCTTC. It translates to CASSEDRGYGYTF.

This chain links TRBV19 with TRBJ2-3; D not certain. This CDR3 is built from 16 residues. V dropped 1 base and J dropped 2 bases, with 13 bases sitting between them. The germline CDR1 and CDR2 sequences are LNHDA and SQIVND (reference sequence). The CDR3 protein is CASSIVPLLDTDTQYF. In DNA form, the CDR3 reads TGTGCCAGTAGTATAGTTCCTCTTCTAGACACAGATACGCAGTATTTT.

This clone was recorded a few times. The V call is TRBV6-6, the J call TRBJ2-2; D is undetermined. The CDR3 spans 12 residues. The germline CDR1 and CDR2 sequences are MNHNY and SVGAGI (reference sequence). V was shortened by 6 bases and J by 2 bases, with 4 bases between the two germline ends. The CDR3 sequence: CASSSNTGELFF. DNA of the CDR3: TGTGCCAGCAGCAGTAACACCGGGGAGCTGTTTTTT.

The chain has TRBV6-6 and TRBJ1-1; 9 nucleotides align to TRBD1. Losses at the gene ends were 1 base for V and 4 bases for J; bases not matched to a gene: 7. Germline values: CDR1 MNHNY, CDR2 SVGAGI (reference sequence). The length of the CDR3 is 16 residues. The CDR3 sequence is CASSYFTGGWGTEAFF. DNA of the CDR3: TGTGCCAGCAGTTACTTTACAGGGGGCTGGGGCACTGAAGCTTTCTTT.

J is TRBJ2-3 and V is TRBV7-2; tentatively, D is TRBD2 (6 bases). Germline CDR1 reads SGHTA; CDR2 reads FQGNSA. Trimming pared 5 bases from V and 0 bases from J, leaving 15 bases between. The CDR3 runs 16 residues. As DNA, the CDR3 is TGTGCCAGCAGCCGTTTGGGGAGGAGAAGCACAGATACGCAGTATTTT. It yields the protein CASSRLGRRSTDTQYF. The complete variable domain, with remaining parts taken from reference TRBV7-2 and TRBJ2-3, reads GAGVSQSPSNKVTEKGKDVELRCDPISGHTALYWYRQSLGQGLEFLIYFQGNSAPDKSGLPSDRFSAERTGGSVSTLTIQRTQQEDSAVYLCASSRLGRRSTDTQYFGPGTRLTVL.

This sequence joins TRBV3-1 (or the pseudogene TRBV3-2) and TRBJ1-5; D unresolved. CDR3 length: 13 residues. Deletions cut 0 bases from V and 6 bases from J, with 6 bases between. CDR1 and CDR2 from the germline V gene are LGHDT and YNNKEL (reference sequence). CDR3 loop: CASSQDSGQPQHF. The CDR3 DNA sequence: TGTGCCAGCAGCCAAGATTCAGGTCAGCCCCAGCATTTT.

This clone occurred once. One junction end disagrees with the germline gene, perhaps due to a read error. The chain combines TRBV28 with TRBJ2-6; TRBD1 matches at 10 bases. Germline lookup yields CDR1 MDHEN and CDR2 SYDVKM. This CDR3 region has 16 residues. The CDR3, as DNA: TGTACCAGCCTGGACAGGGGGAGGGCTGGGGCCAACGTCCTGACTTTC. The encoded protein is CTSLDRGRAGANVLTF.

This chain joins TRBV24-1 and TRBJ2-5, with D perhaps matching TRBD1 (6 bases). The V end lost 6 bases, the J end lost 3 bases, and 16 bases lay between the germline ends. The CDR3 sequence is 15 residues long. The germline gives CDR1 KGHDR, CDR2 SFDVKD. The CDR3 sequence: CATSPGTYEEETQYF. The CDR3 nucleotides are TGTGCCACCAGTCCCGGGACATACGAGGAAGAGACCCAGTACTTC.

The chain links TRBV6-5 to TRBJ1-5, with 8 positions matching TRBD1. Looked up from germline, CDR1 is MNHEY and CDR2 is SVGAGI. J gave up 5 bases and V 4 bases, and 10 bases lay outside the gene matches. This CDR3 has 16 amino acids. The CDR3 DNA reads TGTGCCAGCAGTTCGGCCGGGACAGGAGGCCATCAGCCCCAGCATTTT. Translation gives CASSSAGTGGHQPQHF.

This chain links TRBV12-3 or TRBV12-4 with TRBJ2-7; perhaps TRBD2 as D (5 bases). Trimming took 3 bases from V and 7 from J, leaving 7 bases between them. The CDR3 has 11 amino acids. The CDR3 bases are TGTGCCAGCAGTTTCGAGGGAGAGCAGTACTTC. It translates to CASSFEGEQYF.

This clone was observed a single time. The chain carries TRBV5-1 and TRBJ1-3, with 7 bases identical to TRBD1. The junction had 10 bases not matched to a gene; V was cut back by 3 bases and J by 7 bases. CDR3 length: 15 residues. CDR1 and CDR2 (germline): SGHRS, YFSETQ. As DNA, the CDR3 is TGCGCCAGCAGCTCAGACAGGGTTGGAGGGAACACCATATATTTT. Protein product: CASSSDRVGGNTIYF.

This clone was recorded many times. The chain links TRBV5-4 to TRBJ1-2; possibly TRBD1 for D (6 bases). V was shortened by 7 bases and J by 8 bases, with 15 bases between the two germline ends. From germline, CDR1 is SGHNT and CDR2 YYREEE (reference sequence). This CDR3 region has 12 residues. For the CDR3, the DNA is TGTGCCAGCGGAAGGGGGTTAGAGGGCTACACCTTC. The encoded protein is CASGRGLEGYTF.

The CDR3 is CASSPDTGLPEAFF. CDR3 DNA sequence: TGTGCCAGCAGCCCTGATACAGGGCTCCCTGAAGCTTTCTTT. J is TRBJ1-1 and V is TRBV5-4; D possibly corresponds to TRBD1 (6 bases). Germline V gene lookup returns CDR1 SGHNT and CDR2 YYREEE (reference sequence). The CDR3 has 14 residues. V was cut by 4 bases and J by 6 bases, with 16 bases left in between. Together with reference TRBV5-4 and TRBJ1-1, the CDR3 gives the full variable domain: ETGVTQSPTHLIKTRGQQVTLRCSSQSGHNTVSWYQQALGQGPQFIFQYYREEENGRGNFPPRFSGLQFPNYSSELNVNALELDDSALYLCASSPDTGLPEAFFGQGTRLTVV.

A single count supports this clone. V and J are TRBV7-2 and TRBJ1-1, with a weak D call TRBD1 (5 bases). Trimming removed 5 bases from V and 4 bases from J, with 14 bases in between. The CDR3 totals 14 residues. Germline CDR1 SGHTA, CDR2 FQGNSA. The CDR3 sequence: CASSRGRGTTEAFF. In DNA, the CDR3 is TGTGCCAGCAGCCGGGGACGGGGGACCACTGAAGCTTTCTTT. The full variable domain, with the rest looked up from reference TRBV7-2 and TRBJ1-1, is GAGVSQSPSNKVTEKGKDVELRCDPISGHTALYWYRQSLGQGLEFLIYFQGNSAPDKSGLPSDRFSAERTGGSVSTLTIQRTQQEDSAVYLCASSRGRGTTEAFFGQGTRLTVV.